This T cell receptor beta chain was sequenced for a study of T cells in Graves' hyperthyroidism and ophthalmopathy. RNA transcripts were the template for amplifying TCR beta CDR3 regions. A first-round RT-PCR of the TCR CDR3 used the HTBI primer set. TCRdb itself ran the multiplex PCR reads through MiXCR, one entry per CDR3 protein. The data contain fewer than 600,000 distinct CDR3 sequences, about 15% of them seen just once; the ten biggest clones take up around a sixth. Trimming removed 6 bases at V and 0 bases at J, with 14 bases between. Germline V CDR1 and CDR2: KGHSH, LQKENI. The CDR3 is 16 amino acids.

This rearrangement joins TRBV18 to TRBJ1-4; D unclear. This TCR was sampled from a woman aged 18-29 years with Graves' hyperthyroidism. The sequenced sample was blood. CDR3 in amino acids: CASSPVTAATNEKLFF. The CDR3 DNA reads TGTGCCAGCTCCCCAGTTACGGCAGCAACTAATGAAAAACTGTTTTTT.